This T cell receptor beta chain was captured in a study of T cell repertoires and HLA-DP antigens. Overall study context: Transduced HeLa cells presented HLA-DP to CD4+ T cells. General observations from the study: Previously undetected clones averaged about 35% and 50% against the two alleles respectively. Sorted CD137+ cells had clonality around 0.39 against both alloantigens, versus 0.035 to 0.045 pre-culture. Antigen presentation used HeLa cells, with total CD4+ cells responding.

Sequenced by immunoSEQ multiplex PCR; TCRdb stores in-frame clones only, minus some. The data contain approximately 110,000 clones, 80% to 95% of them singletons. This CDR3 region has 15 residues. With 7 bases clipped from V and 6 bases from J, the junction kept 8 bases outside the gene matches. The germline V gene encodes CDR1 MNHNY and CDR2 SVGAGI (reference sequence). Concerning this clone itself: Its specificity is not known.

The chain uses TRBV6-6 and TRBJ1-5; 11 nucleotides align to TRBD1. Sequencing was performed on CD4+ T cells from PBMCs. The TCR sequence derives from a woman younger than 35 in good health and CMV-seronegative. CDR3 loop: CASTPGQGALQPQHF. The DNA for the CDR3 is TGTGCCAGCACCCCTGGACAGGGGGCGCTTCAGCCCCAGCATTTT.